The T cell receptor beta chain described here comes from a study of T-cell memory formation after mild COVID-19. Study-level background: TCR clusters largely stayed donor specific.

TCRdb re-derived calls from the 5' RACE reads in MiXCR, one entry per CDR3 protein. The profile covers about 400,000 distinct CDR3 sequences, with approximately 15% appearing a single time and 20% to 25% taken by the ten largest. Study-level results: Mostly located in CM and EM were contracting CD4+ clones, with contracting CD8+ clones located in EMRA. Memory sampled before infection contained some responding clones, suggesting cross-reactive memory joined.

Worth noting for this clonotype: Its antigen is not identified.

This sequence originates from a man aged 18 to 29 who had mild COVID-19 (a few samples of this study predate the infection). Cell type and time point are not known. The sample taken for sequencing was PBMCs or a T cell subset sorted from them (not recorded which).

CDR3: CASSPGRLASTDTQYF. The CDR3 DNA is TGTGCCAGCAGCCCCGGACGGTTAGCTAGCACAGATACGCAGTATTTT. V and J are TRBV7-3 and TRBJ2-3; D is unclear. The CDR3 runs 16 residues. CDR1 is SGHTA and CDR2 is FQGTGA in the germline V gene. V shed 5 bases and J shed 0 bases, with 15 bases lying between them.